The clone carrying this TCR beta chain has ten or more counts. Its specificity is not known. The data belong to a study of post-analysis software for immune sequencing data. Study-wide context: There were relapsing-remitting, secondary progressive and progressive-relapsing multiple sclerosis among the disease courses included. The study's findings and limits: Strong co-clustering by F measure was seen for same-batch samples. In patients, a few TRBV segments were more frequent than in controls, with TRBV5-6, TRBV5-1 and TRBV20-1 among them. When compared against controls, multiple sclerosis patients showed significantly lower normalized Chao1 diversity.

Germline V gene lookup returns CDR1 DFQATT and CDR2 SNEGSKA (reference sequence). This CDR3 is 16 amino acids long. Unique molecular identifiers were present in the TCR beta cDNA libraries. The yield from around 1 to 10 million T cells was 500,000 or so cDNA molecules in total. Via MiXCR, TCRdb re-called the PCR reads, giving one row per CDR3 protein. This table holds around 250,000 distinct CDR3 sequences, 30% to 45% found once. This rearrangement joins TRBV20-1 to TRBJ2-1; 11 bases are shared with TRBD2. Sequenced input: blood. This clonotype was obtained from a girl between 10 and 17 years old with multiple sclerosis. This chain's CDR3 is CSSVGASGRLNNEQFF. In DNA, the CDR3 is TGCAGCTCAGTTGGGGCTAGCGGGAGGTTGAACAATGAGCAGTTCTTC.